The 7 T cell receptor beta chains reported below all come from one sample, sequenced in a study of cytomegalovirus exposure and HLA in healthy donors. This table comes from immunoSEQ multiplex PCR, and its TCRdb copy is limited to in-frame clones, with some not included. The table includes about 69,000 clones, about 95% detected once. Sequenced sample: PBMCs. The receptors were sampled from a woman between 18 and 30 years old in good health and CMV-seronegative.

This chain links TRBV12-5 with TRBJ2-5, with D tentatively TRBD1 (6 bases). The germline V gene has CDR1 LGHNT and CDR2 FRNRAP. The germline V and J ends were trimmed by 5 bases and 2 bases, with 12 bases remaining between them. The CDR3 spans 14 residues. CDR3 nucleotides: TGTGCTAGTGGTGCAATGGACAGACAAGAGACCCAGTACTTC. Its translation is CASGAMDRQETQYF. The variable domain in full, completed from reference TRBV12-5 and TRBJ2-5, reads DARVTQTPRHKVTEMGQEVTMRCQPILGHNTVFWYRQTMMQGLELLAYFRNRAPLDDSGMPKDRFSAEMPDATLATLKIQPSEPRDSAVYFCASGAMDRQETQYFGPGTRLLVL.

The chain links TRBV28 to TRBJ2-7, with a tentative D call TRBD1 (6 bases). Looked up from germline, CDR1 is MDHEN and CDR2 is SYDVKM. With 6 bases removed from V and 2 bases from J, the gap between germline ends came to 14 bases. CDR3 length equals 14 residues. The chain's CDR3 is CASSLGQFPYEQYF. The CDR3 nucleotides read TGTGCCAGCAGCCTTGGACAGTTCCCCTACGAGCAGTACTTC.

This clone was observed a handful of times. The chain has TRBV7-9 and TRBJ2-7; D gene ambiguous. V lost 5 bases to trimming and J lost 5 bases, with 7 bases between them. Germline CDR1 and CDR2: SEHNR and FQNEAQ (reference sequence). The CDR3 sequence is 11 residues long. The CDR3 nucleotides read TGTGCCAGCAGCCCCCTCGACGAGCAGTACTTC. Protein: CASSPLDEQYF. Supplemented by reference TRBV7-9 and TRBJ2-7, the full variable domain reads DTGVSQNPRHKITKRGQNVTFRCDPISEHNRLYWYRQTLGQGPEFLTYFQNEAQLEKSRLLSDRFSAERPKGSFSTLEIQRTEQGDSAMYLCASSPLDEQYFGPGTRLTVT.

Notes on this clone: The sample contains more than one DNA sequence encoding this CDR3. DNA for the CDR3: TGTGCCAGCAGCCAAGATAGCGGGGGGGCCGGGGAGCTGTTTTTT. Translation: CASSQDSGGAGELFF. The rearrangement joins TRBV4-2 to TRBJ2-2; 11 nucleotides line up with TRBD2. This CDR3 has 15 residues. Germline values: CDR1 LGHNA, CDR2 YNFKEQ. V trimming: 0 bases; J trimming: 6 bases; junction bases outside the gene matches: 0.

V gene TRBV5-1 combines with J gene TRBJ2-5; possible D gene TRBD1, 5 bases. Looked up from germline, CDR1 is SGHRS and CDR2 is YFSETQ. The V end was cut by 4 bases, the J end by 3 bases, with 13 bases between. There are 14 residues in the CDR3. CDR3 DNA: TGCGCCAGCAGCGTAGGACAAGGGGAAGAGACCCAGTACTTC. Its translation: CASSVGQGEETQYF.

This chain links TRBV6-6 with TRBJ1-2; D call uncertain. Germline values: CDR1 MNHNY, CDR2 SVGAGI (reference sequence). CDR3 size: 10 residues. Trimming left V 5 bases short and J 8 bases short, with 6 bases between. The CDR3 DNA reads TGTGCCAGCAGTCAACGGGGCTACACCTTC. It translates to CASSQRGYTF.

This sequence joins TRBV30 and TRBJ1-1; TRBD1 agrees at 7 bases. There are 14 residues in the CDR3. Germline loops: CDR1 GTSNPN, CDR2 SVGIG (reference sequence). Trimming removed 2 bases from V and 1 base from J; junction bases left unmatched: 4. CDR3 in amino acids: CAWSYRGRNTEAFF. CDR3 nucleotides: TGTGCCTGGAGTTACAGGGGAAGGAACACTGAAGCTTTCTTT.